This T cell receptor beta chain is drawn from a study of blood T cell repertoires in COVID-19. Study overall: Donors in the United States, Italy and Spain gave samples during acute or convalescent COVID-19. Sources were T cells, B-cell-depleted T cells, or PBMCs; the material itself was cDNA or gDNA.

Trimming removed 0 bases at V and 7 bases at J, with 14 bases between. The length of the CDR3 is 14 residues. Germline values: CDR1 SGHRS, CDR2 YFSETQ. Original processing methods: It was from reference gene primer amplification that nucleated cell counts were estimated. Only in-frame clones appear in the TCRdb table, and some are missing; sequencing was by immunoSEQ multiplex PCR. The DNA was the basis for D and trimming; V, J and clone size are from that table. The data show 6,400 or so clones, 80% to 90% seen once. Sequencing was done on a sample of peripheral blood. This chain uses TRBV5-1 with TRBJ2-7, with D perhaps matching TRBD1 (5 bases). The TCR sequence derives from a human donor in a cohort sampled during active COVID-19. The donor label of this sample is uncertain. The CDR3 here is CASSLEQETIEQYF. The CDR3 DNA reads TGCGCCAGCAGCTTGGAACAGGAGACGATTGAGCAGTACTTC.